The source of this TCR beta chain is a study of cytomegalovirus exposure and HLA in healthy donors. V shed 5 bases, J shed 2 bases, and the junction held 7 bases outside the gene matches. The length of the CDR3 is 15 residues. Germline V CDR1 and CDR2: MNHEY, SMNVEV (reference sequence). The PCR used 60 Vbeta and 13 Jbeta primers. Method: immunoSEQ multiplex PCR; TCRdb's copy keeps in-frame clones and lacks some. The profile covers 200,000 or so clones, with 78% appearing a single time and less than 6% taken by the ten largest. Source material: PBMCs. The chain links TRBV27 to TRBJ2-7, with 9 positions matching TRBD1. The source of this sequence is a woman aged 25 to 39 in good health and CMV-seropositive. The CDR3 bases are TGTGCCAGCAGTAGGGTGAGGACAGGGGCCTACGAGCAGTACTTC. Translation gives CASSRVRTGAYEQYF.